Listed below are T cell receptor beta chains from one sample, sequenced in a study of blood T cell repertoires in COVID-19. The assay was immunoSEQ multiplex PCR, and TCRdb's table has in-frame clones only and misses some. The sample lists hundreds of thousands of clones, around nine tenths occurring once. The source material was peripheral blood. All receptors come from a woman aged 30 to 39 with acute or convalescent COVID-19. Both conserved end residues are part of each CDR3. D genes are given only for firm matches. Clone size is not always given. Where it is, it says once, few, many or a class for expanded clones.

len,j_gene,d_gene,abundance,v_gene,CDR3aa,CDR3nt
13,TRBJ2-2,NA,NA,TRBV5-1,CATSQEPTGELFF,TGCGCCACATCACAGGAGCCAACCGGGGAGCTGTTTTTT
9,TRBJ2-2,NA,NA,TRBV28,CASLKELFF,TGTGCCAGCCTAAAGGAGCTGTTTTTT
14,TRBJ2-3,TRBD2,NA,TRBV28,CASIRGGTTDTQYF,TGTGCCAGCATCCGGGGGGGGACCACAGATACGCAGTATTTT
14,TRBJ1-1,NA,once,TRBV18,CASSPGHPNTEAFF,TGTGCCAGCTCACCGGGACACCCGAACACTGAAGCTTTCTTT
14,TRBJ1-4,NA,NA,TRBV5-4,CASSSPGPNEKLFF,TGTGCCAGCAGCTCTCCTGGGCCTAATGAAAAACTGTTTTTT
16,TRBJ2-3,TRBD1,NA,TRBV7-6,CASSLVRGRGTDTQYF,TGTGCCAGCAGCTTAGTCAGGGGGCGCGGCACAGATACGCAGTATTTT
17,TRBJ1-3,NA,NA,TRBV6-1,CASSAGTAGNSGNTIYF,TGTGCCAGCAGTGCGGGCACGGCAGGGAACTCTGGAAACACCATATATTTT
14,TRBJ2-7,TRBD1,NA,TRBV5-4,CASSIDRGSYEQYF,TGTGCCAGCAGTATAGACAGGGGATCCTACGAGCAGTACTTC
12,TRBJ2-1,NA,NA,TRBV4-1,CASSLAFNEQFF,TGCGCCAGCAGCTTAGCTTTCAATGAGCAGTTCTTC
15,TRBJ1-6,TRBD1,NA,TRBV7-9,CASSPVRGRNSPLHF,TGTGCCAGCAGCCCGGTGAGGGGGCGTAATTCACCCCTCCACTTT
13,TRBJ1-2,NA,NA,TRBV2,CASSPSVSGGYTF,TGTGCCAGCAGTCCATCCGTTTCGGGTGGCTACACCTTC
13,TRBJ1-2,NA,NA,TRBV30,CAWGREEENGYTF,TGTGCCTGGGGCAGGGAAGAAGAAAATGGCTACACCTTC
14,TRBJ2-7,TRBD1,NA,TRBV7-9,CASSRGQQPYEQYF,TGTGCCAGCAGCAGGGGACAGCAACCCTACGAGCAGTACTTC
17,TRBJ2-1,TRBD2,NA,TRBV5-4,CASSVGGGSGAYNEQFF,TGTGCCAGCAGCGTAGGAGGAGGTAGCGGGGCTTACAATGAGCAGTTCTTC
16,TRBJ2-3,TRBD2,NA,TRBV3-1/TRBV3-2,CASSHPGTSGTDTQYF,TGTGCCAGCAGCCACCCTGGGACTAGCGGCACAGATACGCAGTATTTT
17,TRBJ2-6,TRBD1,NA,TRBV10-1,CASSPGQGYPGANVLTF,TGCGCCAGCAGTCCGGGACAGGGGTACCCTGGGGCCAACGTCCTGACTTTC
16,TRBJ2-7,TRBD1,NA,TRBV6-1,CASSEFGTGRRKEQYF,TGTGCCAGCAGTGAATTCGGGACAGGGAGGAGAAAGGAGCAGTACTTC
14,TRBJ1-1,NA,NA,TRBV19,CASSQPPWQGKAFF,TGTGCCAGTAGTCAACCGCCGTGGCAGGGAAAAGCTTTCTTT
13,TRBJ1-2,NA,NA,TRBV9,CASRGSGRSGYTF,TGTGCCAGCAGAGGCAGCGGTCGGTCCGGCTACACCTTC
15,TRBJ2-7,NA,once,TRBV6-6,CASSWLSGGIGEQYF,TGTGCCAGCAGTTGGTTGTCAGGAGGGATCGGGGAGCAGTACTTC
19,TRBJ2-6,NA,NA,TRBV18,CASSPVRRDSFSGANVLTF,TGTGCCAGCTCCCCAGTTCGCCGGGATTCATTCTCTGGGGCCAACGTCCTGACTTTC
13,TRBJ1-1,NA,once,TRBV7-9,CASSLMRDTEAFF,TGTGCCAGCAGCTTAATGCGGGACACTGAAGCTTTCTTT
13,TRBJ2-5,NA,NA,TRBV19,CASSPIAGETQYF,TGTGCCAGTAGTCCCATCGCGGGGGAGACCCAGTACTTC
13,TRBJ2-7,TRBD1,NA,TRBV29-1,CSVETGSNYEQYF,TGCAGCGTTGAGACAGGGTCGAACTACGAGCAGTACTTC
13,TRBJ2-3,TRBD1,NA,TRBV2,CARQGASTDTQYF,TGTGCCAGACAGGGGGCTAGCACAGATACGCAGTATTTT